A single sample is the source of the 27 T cell receptor beta chains below, sequenced in a study of cytomegalovirus exposure and HLA in healthy donors. The primer mix had 60 Vbeta and 13 Jbeta primers. The method was immunoSEQ multiplex PCR; TCRdb's version includes in-frame clones alone and lacks a portion of them. The table records more than 150,000 clones, 81% of them present only once. Material: PBMCs. Source of these receptors: a woman aged 30 to 39 in good health and CMV-seronegative.

This clone was observed a few times. The chain links TRBV2 to TRBJ2-7; 10 nucleotides match TRBD1. CDR3 size: 17 residues. Germline V lookup: CDR1 SNHLY, CDR2 FYNNEI. V lost 7 bases, J lost 4 bases, and 16 bases stayed unmatched. The CDR3 here is CASTGWDKGQGYYEQYF. The CDR3 region has the DNA TGTGCCAGCACAGGTTGGGACAAGGGACAGGGGTATTACGAGCAGTACTTC.

The chain joins TRBV5-1 to TRBJ2-7; 13 bases are a match to TRBD2. With 0 bases clipped from V and 7 bases from J, the junction kept 7 bases outside the gene matches. This CDR3 has 16 amino acids. Germline V gene data show CDR1 as SGHRS and CDR2 as YFSETQ. In DNA form, the CDR3 reads TGCGCCAGCAGCTTGGGAACTAGCGGGGGGGCTGAAGAGCAGTACTTC. Its translation: CASSLGTSGGAEEQYF.

This clone was observed a single time. This chain uses TRBV18 with TRBJ1-1, with TRBD1 as a possible D gene (6 bases). The CDR3 contains 17 residues. The germline CDR1 and CDR2 sequences are KGHSH and LQKENI. V lost 1 base and J 3 bases, leaving 18 bases between the germline ends. CDR3 protein: CASSPQTGTGSDTEAFF. CDR3 DNA sequence: TGTGCCAGCTCACCACAAACAGGGACCGGATCCGACACTGAAGCTTTCTTT.

The chain recombines TRBV4-1 with TRBJ2-7; 7 nucleotides line up with TRBD2. In germline, CDR1 is MGHRA, CDR2 YSYEKL. V dropped 1 base and J dropped 3; count of bases not matched to a gene: 0. The CDR3 contains 13 residues. This CDR3 is CASSQGGGYEQYF. DNA for the CDR3: TGCGCCAGCAGCCAAGGGGGGGGCTACGAGCAGTACTTC.

This chain joins TRBV7-2 and TRBJ2-1; the match to TRBD2 covers 8 bases. The ends lost 6 bases at V and 4 bases at J; junction bases unmatched: 11. This CDR3 spans 16 amino acids. CDR1 is SGHTA and CDR2 is FQGNSA in the germline V gene. The CDR3 DNA reads as TGTGCCAGCAGTCGTACGGCGGGGGGAACGTACAATGAGCAGTTCTTC. This gives the protein CASSRTAGGTYNEQFF.

The CDR3 region has the DNA TGTGCCAGTAGTATTTCGGCAGCGAATGAAAAACTGTTTTTT. This codes for CASSISAANEKLFF. The chain links TRBV19 to TRBJ1-4; D unresolved. Trimming pared 3 bases from V and 5 bases from J, leaving 10 bases between. The length of the CDR3 is 14 residues. Per the germline V gene, CDR1 is LNHDA and CDR2 is SQIVND (reference sequence).

V usage is TRBV28 and J usage is TRBJ1-1; no clear D gene. The CDR3 loop spans 14 amino acids. Germline values: CDR1 MDHEN, CDR2 SYDVKM. Trimming removed 2 bases from V and 1 base from J, with 8 bases in between. The CDR3 here is CASSLEQENTEAFF. The CDR3 DNA is TGTGCCAGCAGTTTAGAACAAGAGAACACTGAAGCTTTCTTT.

The chain uses TRBV7-9 and TRBJ2-3; 13 bases agree with TRBD2. V lost 1 base to trimming and J lost 0 bases; unmatched junction nucleotides: 7. Germline CDR1 is SEHNR and CDR2 is FQNEAQ (reference sequence). CDR3 length equals 19 residues. CDR3 sequence (DNA): TGTGCCAGCAGCTTAGGTCGGACTAGCGGGAGAACCAGCACAGATACGCAGTATTTT. Translated, it gives CASSLGRTSGRTSTDTQYF.

Comments on this clone: An end of the junction does not agree with germline; a read error may underlie this. The chain is built from TRBV7-3 and TRBJ2-1; 9 positions agree with TRBD2. Germline V gene data show CDR1 as SGHTA and CDR2 as FQGTGA. CDR3 length: 15 residues. The CDR3 coding sequence is TGTTCCAGCAGCCCCTTAGCGGGAGCCAGTAATGAGCAGTTCTTC. Translated: CSSSPLAGASNEQFF. Variable domain in full (rest from reference TRBV7-3 and TRBJ2-1): GAGVSQTPSNKVTEKGKYVELRCDPISGHTALYWYRQSLGQGPEFLIYFQGTGAADDSGLPNDRFFAVRPEGSVSTLKIQRTERGDSAVYLCSSSPLAGASNEQFFGPGTRLTVL.

This clone appeared once. This sequence joins TRBV6-5 and TRBJ1-5; D remains unclear. The V and J ends lost 0 bases and 1 base respectively, with 7 bases between them. The germline gives CDR1 MNHEY, CDR2 SVGAGI. CDR3 length equals 15 residues. CDR3 bases: TGTGCCAGCAGTTACTCAACAAACAGCAATCAGCCCCAGCATTTT. Translating gives CASSYSTNSNQPQHF.

The genes are TRBV14 and TRBJ2-5; D call uncertain. V lost 3 bases and J 2 bases, leaving 4 bases between the germline ends. This CDR3 contains 12 residues. Germline V gives CDR1 SGHDN, CDR2 FVKESK. The CDR3 nucleotides are TGTGCCAGCAGCCAGAGTCAAGAGACCCAGTACTTC. This codes for CASSQSQETQYF.

The V gene is TRBV7-9, the J gene TRBJ2-7; D might be TRBD1 (6 bases). The V end was cut by 4 bases, the J end by 1 base, with 23 bases between. CDR3 length equals 18 residues. CDR1 is SEHNR and CDR2 is FQNEAQ in the germline V gene (reference sequence). The CDR3 DNA sequence: TGTGCCAGCAGCTCAAGGGCCCGACAGGATCGGGGTTCCTACGAGCAGTACTTC. Residues: CASSSRARQDRGSYEQYF. Looking up the rest from reference TRBV7-9 and TRBJ2-7 gives the full variable domain: DTGVSQNPRHKITKRGQNVTFRCDPISEHNRLYWYRQTLGQGPEFLTYFQNEAQLEKSRLLSDRFSAERPKGSFSTLEIQRTEQGDSAMYLCASSSRARQDRGSYEQYFGPGTRLTVT.

The V call is TRBV6-5, the J call TRBJ2-7; the match to TRBD1 covers 7 bases. The J segment lost 1 base and the V segment lost 2 bases, leaving 2 bases of the junction unmatched. This CDR3 spans 14 amino acids. CDR1 MNHEY and CDR2 SVGAGI come from the germline V gene. CDR3 sequence (DNA): TGTGCCAGCAGTTACAAGGGACAGTCCTACGAGCAGTACTTC. It translates to CASSYKGQSYEQYF.

The chain uses TRBV11-2 and TRBJ2-7; perhaps TRBD1 as D (6 bases). Germline CDR1 reads SGHAT; CDR2 reads FQNNGV. The CDR3 loop spans 14 amino acids. V lost 6 bases, J lost 3 bases, and 15 bases lay in between. Here the CDR3 DNA reads TGTGCCAGCAGGGATCAGGGGAGTGGCTACGAGCAGTACTTC. Translated, it gives CASRDQGSGYEQYF.

This clone was recorded only once. The chain recombines TRBV7-2 with TRBJ2-5; 7 nucleotides match TRBD1. Trimming removed 6 bases from V and 1 base from J; junction bases left unmatched: 14. The CDR3 totals 17 residues. Germline V gene sequence: CDR1 SGHTA, CDR2 FQGNSA. CDR3 in amino acids: CASSPGQPRGGQETQYF. The CDR3, as DNA: TGTGCCAGCAGTCCGGGACAGCCCCGTGGGGGCCAAGAGACCCAGTACTTC.

This sequence joins TRBV29-1 and TRBJ2-7; D may be TRBD1 (5 bases). CDR3 length equals 14 residues. V lost 3 bases to trimming and J lost 3 bases, with 15 bases between them. Germline V gene lookup returns CDR1 SQVTM and CDR2 ANQGSEA. For the CDR3, the DNA is TGCAGCGTTGAGACGATCGGCAGGGACTACGAGCAGTACTTC. Encoded protein: CSVETIGRDYEQYF.

This clone came up once. V gene TRBV27 combines with J gene TRBJ1-4, with D perhaps TRBD1 (6 bases). V was pared by 4 bases and J by 5 bases, with 14 bases between. CDR1 is MNHEY, CDR2 SMNVEV, per germline (reference sequence). This CDR3 has 15 residues. CDR3 sequence reads: CASSYSPDRNEKLFF. Here the CDR3 DNA reads TGTGCCAGCAGTTACTCCCCGGACAGAAATGAAAAACTGTTTTTT.

This clone was found once. The rearrangement links TRBV18 to TRBJ2-5; 8 bases fit TRBD1. This CDR3 has 15 residues. Germline V gene lookup returns CDR1 KGHSH and CDR2 LQKENI. V shed 3 bases and J 5 bases; nucleotides not matched to a gene: 8. Here the CDR3 reads CASSPYETGVETQYF. The CDR3 DNA sequence: TGTGCCAGCTCACCTTATGAGACAGGGGTGGAGACCCAGTACTTC.

The J gene is TRBJ2-1, the V gene TRBV7-9, with D perhaps matching TRBD1 (6 bases). There are 12 residues in the CDR3. Germline loops: CDR1 SEHNR, CDR2 FQNEAQ (reference sequence). V dropped 8 bases and J dropped 7 bases, with 12 bases sitting between them. CDR3 in DNA: TGTGCCAGCGGAACAGGGCCAAATGAGCAGTTCTTC. Amino acids: CASGTGPNEQFF.

The chain has TRBV4-3 and TRBJ1-4; the D gene is possibly TRBD1 (6 bases). Germline-derived CDR1 and CDR2 are LGHNA and YSLEER. This CDR3 comprises 17 residues. With 0 bases removed from V and 5 bases from J, the gap between germline ends came to 16 bases. The CDR3 DNA reads as TGCGCCAGCAGCCAAGAGCGGGGGCGGGTGGCGAATGAAAAACTGTTTTTT. Amino acids: CASSQERGRVANEKLFF.

The V call is TRBV7-2, the J call TRBJ2-1; 12 bases align to TRBD2. Per the germline V gene, CDR1 is SGHTA and CDR2 is FQGNSA. Unmatched junction bases numbered 2, after V lost 4 bases and J lost 7 bases. The CDR3 loop spans 14 amino acids. The CDR3 sequence: CASSSSGGANEQFF. As DNA, the CDR3 is TGTGCCAGCAGCTCTAGCGGGGGGGCGAATGAGCAGTTCTTC.

V gene TRBV18 combines with J gene TRBJ2-1; possible D gene TRBD2, 6 bases. Germline-derived CDR1 and CDR2 are KGHSH and LQKENI. V lost 0 bases to trimming and J lost 5 bases, with 11 bases between them. This CDR3 contains 15 residues. The CDR3 nucleotides are TGTGCCAGCTCACCACCCGGGGGAGTCCACAATGAGCAGTTCTTC. Its protein is CASSPPGGVHNEQFF.

This clone was observed once. This sequence joins TRBV6-5 and TRBJ2-1; 7 bases align to TRBD2. This CDR3 is built from 14 residues. Unmatched junction bases numbered 6, after V lost 6 bases and J lost 4 bases. Germline CDR1 is MNHEY and CDR2 is SVGAGI. The CDR3 is CASSKSGAYNEQFF. CDR3 DNA: TGTGCCAGCAGCAAGAGCGGGGCATACAATGAGCAGTTCTTC.

V is TRBV5-4 and J is TRBJ1-1; D is undetermined. Trimming stripped 9 bases from V and 2 bases from J, with 14 bases between. The CDR3 sequence is 13 residues long. Germline CDR1 and CDR2: SGHNT and YYREEE (reference sequence). In DNA form, the CDR3 reads TGTGCCACCTATGAGTTTGGTAACACTGAAGCTTTCTTT. Translated: CATYEFGNTEAFF.

The chain employs TRBV19 and TRBJ1-5; 12 nucleotides line up with TRBD1. The CDR3 loop spans 15 amino acids. CDR1 and CDR2 from the germline V gene are LNHDA and SQIVND (reference sequence). The V and J ends lost 4 bases and 6 bases, in that order; junction bases with no gene match: 4. CDR3 sequence: CASSRGTGGSQPQHF. CDR3 DNA sequence: TGTGCCAGTAGTAGAGGGACAGGGGGCAGTCAGCCCCAGCATTTT.

This chain uses TRBV5-1 with TRBJ2-5; TRBD1 is a possible D gene (6 bases). This CDR3 is built from 14 residues. The germline V gene has CDR1 SGHRS and CDR2 YFSETQ. V lost 2 bases to trimming and J lost 2 bases, with 10 bases between them. The CDR3 coding sequence is TGCGCCAGCAGCTTACTCGGACAGCAAGAGACCCAGTACTTC. It codes for CASSLLGQQETQYF.

Notes on this clone: An end of the junction does not agree with germline; a read error may underlie this. The rearrangement links TRBV7-2 to TRBJ2-6, with TRBD1 as a possible D gene (5 bases). From germline, CDR1 is SGHTA and CDR2 FQGNSA. The CDR3 sequence is 15 residues long. CDR3 amino acids: CASSSRGSGANGLTF. The DNA of the CDR3 is TGTGCCAGCAGCTCAAGAGGCTCTGGGGCCAACGGCCTGACTTTC.